The TCR beta chain described here comes from a study of cytomegalovirus exposure and HLA in healthy donors. Notes on the study in general: Cytomegalovirus-associated TCR beta chains were listed, numbering some 180.

The germline gives CDR1 MNHEY, CDR2 SMNVEV (reference sequence). This CDR3 spans 13 amino acids. Trimming cost V 2 bases and J 8 bases, with 7 bases left between them. The method was immunoSEQ multiplex PCR; TCRdb's version includes in-frame clones alone and lacks a portion of them. Found here are more than 130,000 clones, just over 85% of them singletons; the top ten hold approximately 8.5%. As for this clone: The antigen is undetermined.

What was sequenced was PBMCs. The chain employs TRBV27 and TRBJ1-6; D is perhaps TRBD1 (5 bases). This receptor was identified in a woman aged 18-29 years in good health and CMV-seropositive. The CDR3 DNA sequence: TGTGCCAGCAGTTTACAGGGTCATTCACCCCTCCACTTT. Protein product: CASSLQGHSPLHF.